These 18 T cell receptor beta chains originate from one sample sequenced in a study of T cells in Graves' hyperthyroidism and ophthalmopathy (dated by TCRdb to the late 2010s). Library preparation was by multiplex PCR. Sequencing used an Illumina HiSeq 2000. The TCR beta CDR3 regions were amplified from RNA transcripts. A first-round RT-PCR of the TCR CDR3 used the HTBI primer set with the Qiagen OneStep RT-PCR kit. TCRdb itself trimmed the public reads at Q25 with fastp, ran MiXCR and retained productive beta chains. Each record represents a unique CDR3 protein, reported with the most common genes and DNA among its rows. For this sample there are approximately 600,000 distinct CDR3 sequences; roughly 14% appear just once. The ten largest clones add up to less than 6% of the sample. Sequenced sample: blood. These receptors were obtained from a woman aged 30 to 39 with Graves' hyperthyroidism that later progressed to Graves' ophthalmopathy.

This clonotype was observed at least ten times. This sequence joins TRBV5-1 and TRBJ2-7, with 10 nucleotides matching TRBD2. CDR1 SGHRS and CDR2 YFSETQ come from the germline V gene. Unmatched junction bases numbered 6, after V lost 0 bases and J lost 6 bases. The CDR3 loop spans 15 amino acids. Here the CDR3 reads CASSLGPSGSSEQYF. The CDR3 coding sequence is TGCGCCAGCAGCTTGGGTCCTAGCGGGAGTTCCGAGCAGTACTTC.

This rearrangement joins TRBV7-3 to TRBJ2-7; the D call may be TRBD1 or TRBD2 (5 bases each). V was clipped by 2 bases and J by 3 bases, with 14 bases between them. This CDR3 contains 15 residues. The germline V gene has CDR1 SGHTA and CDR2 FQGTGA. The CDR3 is CASSLGPSGLYEQYF. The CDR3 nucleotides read TGTGCCAGCAGCTTAGGTCCCTCGGGGCTCTACGAGCAGTACTTC. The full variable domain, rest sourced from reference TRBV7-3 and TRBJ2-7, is GAGVSQTPSNKVTEKGKYVELRCDPISGHTALYWYRQSLGQGPEFLIYFQGTGAADDSGLPNDRFFAVRPEGSVSTLKIQRTERGDSAVYLCASSLGPSGLYEQYFGPGTRLTVT.

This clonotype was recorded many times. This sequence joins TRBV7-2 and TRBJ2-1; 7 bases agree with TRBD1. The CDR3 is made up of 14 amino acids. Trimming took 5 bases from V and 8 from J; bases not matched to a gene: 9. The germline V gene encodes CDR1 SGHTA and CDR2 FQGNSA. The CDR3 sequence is CASSRQGPLDEQFF. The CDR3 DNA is TGTGCCAGCAGCCGACAGGGACCACTGGATGAGCAGTTCTTC.

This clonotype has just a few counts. In nucleotides, the CDR3 is TGTGCCAGTAGTGACAGGGAAGCTGGAAACACCATATATTTT. Its translation is CASSDREAGNTIYF. This chain connects TRBV19 to TRBJ1-3, with 7 bases aligning to TRBD1. This CDR3 has 14 residues. Losses at the gene ends were 5 bases for V and 2 bases for J; bases not matched to a gene: 3. Germline V gene data show CDR1 as LNHDA and CDR2 as SQIVND (reference sequence).

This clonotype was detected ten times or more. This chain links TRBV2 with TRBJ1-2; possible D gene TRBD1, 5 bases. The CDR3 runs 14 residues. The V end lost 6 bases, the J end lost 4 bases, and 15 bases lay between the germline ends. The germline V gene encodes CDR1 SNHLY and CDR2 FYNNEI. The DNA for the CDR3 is TGTGCCAGCAGACCAACGACAGTAGGCTATGGCTACACCTTC. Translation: CASRPTTVGYGYTF.

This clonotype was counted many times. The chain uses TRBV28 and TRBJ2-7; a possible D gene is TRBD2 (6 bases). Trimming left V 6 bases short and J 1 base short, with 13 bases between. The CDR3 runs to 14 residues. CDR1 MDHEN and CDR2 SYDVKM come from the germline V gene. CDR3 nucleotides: TGTGCCAGCAGCCCTGAGGGGAGGTCCTACGAGCAGTACTTC. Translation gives CASSPEGRSYEQYF.

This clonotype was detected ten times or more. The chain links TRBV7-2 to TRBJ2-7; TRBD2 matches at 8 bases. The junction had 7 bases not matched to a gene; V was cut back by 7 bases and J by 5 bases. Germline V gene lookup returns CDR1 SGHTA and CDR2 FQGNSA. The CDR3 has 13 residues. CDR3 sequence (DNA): TGTGCCAGCAAGAGCGGGAGTTTTAACGAGCAGTACTTC. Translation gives CASKSGSFNEQYF.

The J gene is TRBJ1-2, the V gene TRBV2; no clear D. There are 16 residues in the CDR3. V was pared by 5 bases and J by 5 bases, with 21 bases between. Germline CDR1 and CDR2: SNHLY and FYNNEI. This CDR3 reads CASSTPLQLALYGYTF. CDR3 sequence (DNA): TGTGCCAGCAGTACTCCTCTACAGCTCGCCCTTTATGGCTACACCTTC.

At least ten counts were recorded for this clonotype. CDR3 amino acids: CASSDLTEAFF. The CDR3 nucleotides are TGTGCCAGCAGCGATCTCACTGAAGCTTTCTTT. The V and J genes are TRBV12-3 or TRBV12-4 and TRBJ1-1, with D unclear. The CDR3 length is 11 residues. Trimming took off 6 bases at V and 4 bases at J, with 6 bases between the two ends.

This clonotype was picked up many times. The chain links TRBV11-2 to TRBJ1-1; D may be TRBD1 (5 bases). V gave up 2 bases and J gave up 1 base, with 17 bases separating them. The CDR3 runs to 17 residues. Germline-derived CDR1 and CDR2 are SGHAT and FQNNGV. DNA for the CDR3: TGTGCCAGCAGCTTACTACGGGACTCTTATACGAACACTGAAGCTTTCTTT. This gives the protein CASSLLRDSYTNTEAFF.

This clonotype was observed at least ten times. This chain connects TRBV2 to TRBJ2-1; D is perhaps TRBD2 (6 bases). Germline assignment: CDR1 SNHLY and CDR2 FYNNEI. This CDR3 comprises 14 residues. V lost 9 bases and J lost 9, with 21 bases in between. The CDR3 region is CASSKGGAPVEQFF. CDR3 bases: TGTGCCAGTTCCAAGGGCGGGGCCCCAGTTGAGCAGTTCTTC.

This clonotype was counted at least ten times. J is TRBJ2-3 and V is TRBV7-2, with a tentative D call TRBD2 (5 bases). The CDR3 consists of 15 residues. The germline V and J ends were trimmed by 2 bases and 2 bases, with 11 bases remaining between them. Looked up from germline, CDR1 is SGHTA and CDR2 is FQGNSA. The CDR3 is CASSLPQAATDTQYF. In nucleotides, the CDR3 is TGTGCCAGCAGCTTACCCCAAGCGGCCACAGATACGCAGTATTTT.

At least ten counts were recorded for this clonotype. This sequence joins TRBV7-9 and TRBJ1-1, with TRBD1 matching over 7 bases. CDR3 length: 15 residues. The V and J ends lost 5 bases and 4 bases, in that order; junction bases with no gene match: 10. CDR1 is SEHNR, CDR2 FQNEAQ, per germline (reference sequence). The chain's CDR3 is CASSLYRGGGTEAFF. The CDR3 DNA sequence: TGTGCCAGCAGCCTCTACAGGGGCGGAGGCACTGAAGCTTTCTTT.

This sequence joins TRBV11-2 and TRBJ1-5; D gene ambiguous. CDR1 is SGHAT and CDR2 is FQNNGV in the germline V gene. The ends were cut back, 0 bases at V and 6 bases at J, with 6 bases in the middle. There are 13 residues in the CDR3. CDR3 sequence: CASSLDHRQPQHF. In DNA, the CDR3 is TGTGCCAGCAGCTTAGATCATCGTCAGCCCCAGCATTTT.

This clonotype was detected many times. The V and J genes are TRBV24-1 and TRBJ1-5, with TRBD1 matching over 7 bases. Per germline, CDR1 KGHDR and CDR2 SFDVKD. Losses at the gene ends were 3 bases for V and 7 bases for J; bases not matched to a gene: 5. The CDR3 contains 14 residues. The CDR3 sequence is CATSDRDSWQPQHF. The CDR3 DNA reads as TGTGCCACCAGTGATCGGGACAGTTGGCAGCCCCAGCATTTT.

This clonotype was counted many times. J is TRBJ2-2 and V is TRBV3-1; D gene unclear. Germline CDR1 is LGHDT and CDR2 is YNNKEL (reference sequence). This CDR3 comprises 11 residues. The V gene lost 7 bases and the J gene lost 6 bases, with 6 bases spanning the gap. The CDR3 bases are TGTGCCAGCACCGCCGCCGGGGAGCTGTTTTTT. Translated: CASTAAGELFF.

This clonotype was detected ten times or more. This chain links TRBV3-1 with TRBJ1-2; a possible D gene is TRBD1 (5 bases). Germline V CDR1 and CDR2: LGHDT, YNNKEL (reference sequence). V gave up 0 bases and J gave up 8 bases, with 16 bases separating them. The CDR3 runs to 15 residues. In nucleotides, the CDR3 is TGTGCCAGCAGCCAAGATTCTGTCAGGGTGGAGGGCTACACCTTC. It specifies CASSQDSVRVEGYTF.

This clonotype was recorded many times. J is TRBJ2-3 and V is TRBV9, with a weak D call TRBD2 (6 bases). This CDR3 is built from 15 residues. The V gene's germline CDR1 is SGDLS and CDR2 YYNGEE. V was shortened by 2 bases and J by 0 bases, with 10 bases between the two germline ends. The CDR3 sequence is CASSVGGASTDTQYF. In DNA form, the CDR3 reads TGTGCCAGCAGCGTGGGGGGTGCTAGCACAGATACGCAGTATTTT. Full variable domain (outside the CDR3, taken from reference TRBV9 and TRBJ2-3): DSGVTQTPKHLITATGQRVTLRCSPRSGDLSVYWYQQSLDQGLQFLIQYYNGEERAKGNILERFSAQQFPDLHSELNLSSLELGDSALYFCASSVGGASTDTQYFGPGTRLTVL.